This T cell receptor (beta chain) is from a study of vaccination and CD4 T cells after COVID-19. A note on this clonotype: Its antigen is still unknown.

Oncomine TCR Beta short-read sequencing was applied to DNA from cultured CD4+ T cells. From cultured CD4+ T cells, genomic DNA was extracted. MiXCR, run by TCRdb on the PCR reads, gives a single entry per CDR3 protein. The data hold several thousand distinct CDR3 sequences, with approximately 73% observed a single time. Treatment indicated: roughly 10-day PBMC culture with coronavirus spike peptide pools or control peptides (ViraFEST assay). IL-2 (about 10 IU/ml) and peptide pools (approximately 10 ug/ml) were added to cultures of two million PBMCs per well. Half the medium was exchanged for fresh IL-2 medium on days 3 and 7. This receptor was taken from a human donor who had recovered from COVID-19. Sequences were obtained from CD4+ T cells from blood, cultured in vitro.

Here the CDR3 reads CSATRTVPEAFF. CDR3 in DNA: TGCAGTGCCACCCGGACCGTACCGGAAGCTTTCTTT. The chain is built from TRBV20-1 and TRBJ1-1; no firm D call. V shed 6 bases and J shed 8 bases, with 16 bases lying between them. The germline gives CDR1 DFQATT, CDR2 SNEGSKA (reference sequence). This CDR3 comprises 12 residues.